This T cell receptor beta chain derives from a study of T-cell reconstitution after alpha-beta-depleted transplantation in children. Using unique molecular identifiers, the investigators prepared the TCRbeta library. From the PCR reads, TCRdb called clonotypes with MiXCR, one entry per CDR3 protein. The data contain about 460,000 distinct CDR3 sequences, around 13% of them seen just once; the ten biggest clones take up roughly 5.4%. The sample holds a few counts of this clonotype. The CDR3 has 14 residues. Trimming shortened V by 4 bases and J by 2 bases, and 12 bases separated the two germline ends. Germline CDR1 MNHEY, CDR2 SMNVEV (reference sequence).

This TCR came from a human donor who donated a stem cell graft to a child with combined immunodeficiency. The input for sequencing was PBMCs from the stem cell graft donor, taken from the stem cell graft. The chain couples TRBV27 to TRBJ2-7; D possibly matches TRBD1 or TRBD2 (5 bases each). The CDR3 reads CASSSSRETYEQYF. As DNA, the CDR3 is TGTGCCAGCAGTTCCTCCAGGGAGACCTACGAGCAGTACTTC.